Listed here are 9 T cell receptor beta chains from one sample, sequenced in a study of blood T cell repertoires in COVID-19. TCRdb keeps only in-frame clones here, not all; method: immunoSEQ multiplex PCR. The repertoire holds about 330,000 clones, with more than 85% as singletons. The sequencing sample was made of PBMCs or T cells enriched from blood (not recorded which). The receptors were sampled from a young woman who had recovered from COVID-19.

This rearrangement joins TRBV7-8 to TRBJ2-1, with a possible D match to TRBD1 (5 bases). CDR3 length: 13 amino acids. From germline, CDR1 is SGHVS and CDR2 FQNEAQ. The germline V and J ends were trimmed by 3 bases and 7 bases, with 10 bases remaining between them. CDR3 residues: CASSFDSKNEQFF. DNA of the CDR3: TGTGCCAGCAGCTTCGACAGCAAAAATGAGCAGTTCTTC. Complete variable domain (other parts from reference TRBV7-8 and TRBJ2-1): GAGVSQSPRYKVAKRGQDVALRCDPISGHVSLFWYQQALGQGPEFLTYFQNEAQLDKSGLPSDRFFAERPEGSVSTLKIQRTQQEDSAVYLCASSFDSKNEQFFGPGTRLTVL.

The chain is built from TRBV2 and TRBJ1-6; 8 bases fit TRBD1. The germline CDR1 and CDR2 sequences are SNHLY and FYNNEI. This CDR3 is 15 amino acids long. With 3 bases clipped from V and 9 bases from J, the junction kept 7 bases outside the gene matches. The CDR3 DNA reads TGTGCCAGCAGTGAGGAGACAGGGGATATTTCACCCCTCCACTTT. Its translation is CASSEETGDISPLHF.

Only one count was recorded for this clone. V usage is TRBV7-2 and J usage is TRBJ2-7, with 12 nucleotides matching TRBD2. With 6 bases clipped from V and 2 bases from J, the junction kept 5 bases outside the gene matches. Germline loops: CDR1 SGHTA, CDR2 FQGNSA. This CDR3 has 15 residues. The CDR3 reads CASRYRLAGAYEQYF. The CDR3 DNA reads TGTGCCAGCAGATACAGACTAGCGGGAGCCTACGAGCAGTACTTC.

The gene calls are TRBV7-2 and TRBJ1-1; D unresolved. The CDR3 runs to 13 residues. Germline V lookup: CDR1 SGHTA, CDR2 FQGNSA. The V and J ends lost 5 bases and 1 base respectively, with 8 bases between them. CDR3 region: CASSRQANTEAFF. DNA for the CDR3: TGTGCCAGCAGCCGCCAGGCGAACACTGAAGCTTTCTTT.

Here the CDR3 DNA reads TGTGCCAGCAGTGACCCGGGAAGCACAGATACGCAGTATTTT. This translates into CASSDPGSTDTQYF. The chain combines TRBV6-1 with TRBJ2-3, with a possible D match to TRBD2 (5 bases). The CDR3 is made up of 14 amino acids. V was cut by 3 bases and J by 0 bases, with 7 bases left in between. Germline CDR1 and CDR2: MNHNS and SASEGT.

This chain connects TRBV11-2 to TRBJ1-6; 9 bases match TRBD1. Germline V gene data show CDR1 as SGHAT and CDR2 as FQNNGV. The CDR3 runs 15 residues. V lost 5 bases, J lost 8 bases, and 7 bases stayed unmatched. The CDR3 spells CASSRTGTGYSPLHF. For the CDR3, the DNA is TGTGCCAGCAGCCGGACCGGGACAGGGTATTCACCCCTCCACTTT.

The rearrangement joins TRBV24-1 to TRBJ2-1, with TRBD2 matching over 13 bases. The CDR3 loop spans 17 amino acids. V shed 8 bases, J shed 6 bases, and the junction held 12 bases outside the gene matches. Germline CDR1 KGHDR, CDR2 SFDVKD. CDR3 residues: CATMGLAGNNEGNEQFF. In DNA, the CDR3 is TGTGCCACCATGGGACTAGCGGGAAATAACGAGGGCAATGAGCAGTTCTTC.

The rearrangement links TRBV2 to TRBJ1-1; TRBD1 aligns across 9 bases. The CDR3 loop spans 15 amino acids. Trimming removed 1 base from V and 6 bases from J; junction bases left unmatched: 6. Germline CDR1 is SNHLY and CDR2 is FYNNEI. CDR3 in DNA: TGTGCCAGCAGTGAAGGGGGGACAGGGTGGGCTGAAGCTTTCTTT. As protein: CASSEGGTGWAEAFF.

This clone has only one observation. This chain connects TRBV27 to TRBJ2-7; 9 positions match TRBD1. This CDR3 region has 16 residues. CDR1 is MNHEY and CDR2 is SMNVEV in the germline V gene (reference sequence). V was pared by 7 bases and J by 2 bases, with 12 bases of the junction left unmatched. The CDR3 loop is CASKLGSGTGPYEQYF. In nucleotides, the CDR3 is TGTGCCAGCAAACTCGGGAGCGGGACAGGGCCCTACGAGCAGTACTTC.